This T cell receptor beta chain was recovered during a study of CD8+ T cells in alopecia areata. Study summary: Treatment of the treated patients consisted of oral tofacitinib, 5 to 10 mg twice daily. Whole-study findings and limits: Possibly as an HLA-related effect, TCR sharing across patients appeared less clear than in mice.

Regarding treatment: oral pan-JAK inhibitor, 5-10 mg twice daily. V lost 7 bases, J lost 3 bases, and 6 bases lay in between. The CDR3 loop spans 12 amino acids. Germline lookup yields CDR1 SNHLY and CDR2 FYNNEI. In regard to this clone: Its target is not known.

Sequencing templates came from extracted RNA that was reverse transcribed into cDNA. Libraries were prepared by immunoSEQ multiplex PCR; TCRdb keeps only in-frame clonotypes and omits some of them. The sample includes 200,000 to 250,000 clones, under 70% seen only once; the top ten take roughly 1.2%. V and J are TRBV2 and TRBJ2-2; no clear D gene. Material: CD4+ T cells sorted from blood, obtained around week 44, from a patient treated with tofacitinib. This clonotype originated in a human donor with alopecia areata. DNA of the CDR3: TGTGCCAGCAAACGGGACACCGGGGAGCTGTTTTTT. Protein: CASKRDTGELFF. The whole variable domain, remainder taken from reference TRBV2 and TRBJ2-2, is EPEVTQTPSHQVTQMGQEVILRCVPISNHLYFYWYRQILGQKVEFLVSFYNNEISEKSEIFDDQFSVERPDGSNFTLKIRSTKLEDSAMYFCASKRDTGELFFGEGSRLTVL.